This record concerns one T cell receptor (beta chain) sequence. Its antigen is undetermined. This CDR3 contains 12 residues. CDR1 is SNHLY, CDR2 FYNNEI, per germline. Trimming left V 9 bases short and J 2 bases short, with 10 bases between. This sample stems from a study of CD8+CD57+ T cells in acquired aplastic anemia. At the level of the study: DNA recovered from sorted CD4+ and CD8+ cells had a mean of approximately 3.2 ug. Healthy donors yielded about 9.9 million CD4+ cell reads on average.

Profiling of TCR beta VDJ combinations and CDR3 sequences used genomic DNA as template. One entry per CDR3 protein, called by TCRdb with MiXCR from the reads. Of around 180,000 distinct CDR3 sequences listed, approximately 60% are singletons. Overall study results and limits: Patients had roughly 29 CD8+ CDR3 sequences in common with controls (the shared set).

The TCR comes from a human donor in good health. V gene TRBV2 combines with J gene TRBJ2-5; D is possibly TRBD1 (6 bases). Input material: sorted CD4+, CD8+, or CD8+CD57+ T cells (not recorded which) from PBMCs. The CDR3 nucleotides are TGTGCCAGTGGGACATCTCAAGAGACCCAGTACTTC. Its translation is CASGTSQETQYF.